This T cell receptor beta chain originates from a study of blood T cells in healthy people across ages (dated by TCRdb to the mid-2010s). Notes on the research overall: Template switching captured roughly one uniquely barcoded TCR beta cDNA molecule per two T cells in model experiments. Donors were grouped into four age groups: young (average approximately 16 years), middle-aged (roughly 38), aged (about 59) and long-lived (less than 85). Donors of different ages were randomly distributed across sequencing lanes to avoid experimental bias. Using deep sequencing normalized with unique cDNA molecular identifiers, the study measured how TCR beta repertoire diversity changes with age. Using the same blood draw, the study looked at two additional independent replicas of 1 million unique cDNA reads for two donors, one aged 18 to 29 and the other aged 80 or older.

Library method: 5' RACE. The sequencing machine was an Illumina HiSeq 2500. A second PCR of roughly 6 to 11 cycles was run with a J-beta primer mix and a sample-barcoded 5' primer. A unique molecular identifier was introduced onto each TCR beta cDNA molecule by a template-switch 5' adaptor carrying 12 random nucleotides. At least 2.5 million CDR3-containing paired-end reads were obtained from each sample. First-strand cDNA synthesis was performed from all RNA using the Mint cDNA synthesis kit, with priming by a TRBC-specific oligonucleotide. Following uracil-DNA glycosylase treatment, a first 18-cycle PCR with universal primers M1SS and BC2_uni_R was performed on all cDNA. From the authors' description of their analysis: For normalization, 1 million high-quality reads were randomly selected from each sample, with every read carrying a distinct molecular identifier. Instead of being binned into consensus sequences, reads with shared molecular identifiers were discarded. MiTCR, with a Q25 quality threshold and the strictest error-elimination algorithm, was used for CDR3 identification, clonotype clustering and error correction. A nonparametric unseen species model using Euler transformation provided a lower-bound estimate of total TCR beta diversity. In TCRdb, the public reads were trimmed at Q25 with fastp and aligned with MiXCR, with productive beta chains retained. CDR3 protein sequences are deduplicated, and each keeps its most common genes and DNA. The V and J calls were not made by the authors but by TCRdb's processing. For this sample the table gives roughly 680,000 distinct CDR3 sequences, of which roughly 21% were detected only once. The ten largest clones add up to roughly 3.6% of the sample.

General conclusions and limits of the study: The CMV infection status of donors was not known, potentially confounding age-related changes in expanded clonotypes. A strong correlation was found between observed TCR beta diversity and the percentage of naive T cells measured by flow cytometry. Total diversity estimates from one million sequenced T cells were considered lower bounds and underestimates. Because profiling used bulk unsorted PBMCs, naive and antigen-experienced compartments could not be compared conclusively. Observed TCR beta diversity per million T cells fell roughly linearly with age, and a significant reduction was already apparent by age roughly 40. Compared with the aged group, the long-lived group had more naive CD4+ T cells, fewer expanded clones and increased TCR diversity, a pattern suggesting age selection.

In regard to this clonotype: Its antigen remains undetermined. No base-level quality is on record; no much larger clone is a single base apart.

The approximately 39 donors, aged about 6 to 95 years, were systemically healthy Caucasian individuals from Russia. Each donor gave ten milliliters of peripheral blood, collected into EDTA-treated Vacutainer tubes. Ficoll-Paque density-gradient centrifugation was used to isolate PBMCs, with at least 6.5 million per sample. Trizol reagent was used to extract total RNA from the PBMCs, yielding at least 5.5 micrograms per sample. The percentages of naive CD45RAhigh/CD27high T cells were determined by flow cytometry on a PBMC aliquot from every donor. The germline V gene yields KGHDR for CDR1 and SFDVKD for CDR2. The CDR3 runs 11 amino acids, cysteine and phenylalanine included. Kept here is only the CDR3 DNA, which spans 33 bases and is read in frame from base 1.

The sample comprised blood. The V and J segments used are TRBV24-1 and TRBJ2-5, with no confident D gene call. The J call may be faulty, since TRBJ2-1 better matches the DNA end. The sequence came from an older man in good health. For the CDR3, the sequence is CATSDGVEQFF. The DNA sequence is TGTGCCACCAGTGACGGCGTCGAGCAGTTCTTC.